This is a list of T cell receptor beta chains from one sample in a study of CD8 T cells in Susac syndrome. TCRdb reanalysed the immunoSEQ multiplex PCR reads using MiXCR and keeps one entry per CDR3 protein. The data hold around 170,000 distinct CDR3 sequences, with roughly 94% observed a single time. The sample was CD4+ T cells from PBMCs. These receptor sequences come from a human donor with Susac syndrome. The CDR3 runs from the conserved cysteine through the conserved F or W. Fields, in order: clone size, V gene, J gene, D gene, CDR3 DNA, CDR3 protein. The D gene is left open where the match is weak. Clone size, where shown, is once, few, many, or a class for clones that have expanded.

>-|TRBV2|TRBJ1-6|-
TGTGCCAGCAACCCTGGGGGGGCGCGGGAACCCCTCCACTTT
CASNPGGAREPLHF
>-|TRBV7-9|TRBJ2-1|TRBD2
TGTGCCAGCAGCTTACTAGCGGGGGGGCCCAATGAGCAGTTCTTC
CASSLLAGGPNEQFF
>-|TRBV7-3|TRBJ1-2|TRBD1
TGTGCCAGCAGCGGTAGACAGGGATATGGCTACACCTTC
CASSGRQGYGYTF
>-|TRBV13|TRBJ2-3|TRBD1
TGTGCCAGCAGCAGCCCCGGACAGGGGGCCGAAGTTACGCAGTATTTT
CASSSPGQGAEVTQYF
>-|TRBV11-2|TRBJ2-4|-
TGTGCCAGCAGCTCTAAAAACATTCAGTACTTC
CASSSKNIQYF
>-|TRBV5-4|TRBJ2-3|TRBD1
TGTGCCAGCAGTCAAGGACAGGGGAGAACAGATACGCAGTATTTT
CASSQGQGRTDTQYF
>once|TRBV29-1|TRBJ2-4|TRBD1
TGCAGCGCTACGACAGGGGTCAACATTCAGTACTTC
CSATTGVNIQYF
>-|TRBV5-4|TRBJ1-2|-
TGTGCCAGCTTGGACCGGGAGTTTACTAACTATGGCTACACCTTC
CASLDREFTNYGYTF
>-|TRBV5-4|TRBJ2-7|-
TGTGCCAGCAGCTTGGAAGCGGGCAACGAGCAGTACTTC
CASSLEAGNEQYF
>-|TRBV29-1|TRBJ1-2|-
TGCAGCGCCTGGGGGAGTCTGGGCTACACCTTC
CSAWGSLGYTF
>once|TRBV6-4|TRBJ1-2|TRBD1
TGTGCCAGCAGCGCTTCTGACAGGGGGCTTGGCTACACCTTC
CASSASDRGLGYTF
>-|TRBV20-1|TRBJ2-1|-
TGCAGTGCTAGAGATTCCACTAGGGGATATGAGCAGTTCTTC
CSARDSTRGYEQFF
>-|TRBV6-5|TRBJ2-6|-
TGTGCCAGCAGTTACCTGGGCAGGGTGAAGTCTGGGGCCAACGTCCTGACTTTC
CASSYLGRVKSGANVLTF
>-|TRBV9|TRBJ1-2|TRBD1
TGTGCCAGCAGCCCCCGGGACAGGGGAAACTATGGCTACACCTTC
CASSPRDRGNYGYTF
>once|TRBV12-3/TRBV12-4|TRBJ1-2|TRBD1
TGTGCCAGCAGTTCACGGGACAGGGGATATGGCTACACCTTC
CASSSRDRGYGYTF
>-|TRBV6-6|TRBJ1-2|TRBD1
TGTGCCAGCACCGCAGACAGGGAGGGCTATGGCTACACCTTC
CASTADREGYGYTF
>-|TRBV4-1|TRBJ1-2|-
TGCGCCAGCAGCCAAGAGGACTATGGCTACACCTTC
CASSQEDYGYTF
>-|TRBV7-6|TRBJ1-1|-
TGTGCCAGCAGCTTAGCGGGTAGGGGGAACACTGAAGCTTTCTTT
CASSLAGRGNTEAFF
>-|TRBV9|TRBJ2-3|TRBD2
TGTGCCAGCAGCGTAGGAGGGACTACCACAGATACGCAGTATTTT
CASSVGGTTTDTQYF
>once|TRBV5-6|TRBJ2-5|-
TGTGCCAGCAGCGGGCGGGTCGAAGAGACCCAGTACTTC
CASSGRVEETQYF
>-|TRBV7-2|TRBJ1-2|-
TGTGCCAGCACTCCAGCCTTTTATGGCTACACCTTC
CASTPAFYGYTF
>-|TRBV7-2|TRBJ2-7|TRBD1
TGTGCCAGCAGGGGTCAGACAGGGCCCTACGAGCAGTACTTC
CASRGQTGPYEQYF
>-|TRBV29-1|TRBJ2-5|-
TGCAGCGGGACGCAGGGACCGGAGACCCAGTACTTC
CSGTQGPETQYF
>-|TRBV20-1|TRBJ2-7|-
TGCAGTGCTAGACCTCAGGCGTCCTACGAGCAGTACTTC
CSARPQASYEQYF
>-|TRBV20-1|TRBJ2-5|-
TGCAGTGCTTCGCGTGGGACCCAGTACTTC
CSASRGTQYF
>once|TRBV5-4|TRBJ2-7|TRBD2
TGTGCCAGCAGCTCGCCGGGACTAGCGGGGGAGTCCTACGAGCAGTACTTC
CASSSPGLAGESYEQYF
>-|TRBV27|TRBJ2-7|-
TGTGCCAGCAGTTTAAAGGAATATAGCGAGCAGTACTTC
CASSLKEYSEQYF
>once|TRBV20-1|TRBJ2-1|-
TGCAGTGCTAGAGATCGGAGAACAGGCTACAATGAGCAGTTCTTC
CSARDRRTGYNEQFF
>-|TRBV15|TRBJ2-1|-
TGTGCCACCAGCAGAGATAGGGGACTGGGTGGTGGGAATGAGCAGTTCTTC
CATSRDRGLGGGNEQFF
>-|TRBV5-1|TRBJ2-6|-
TGCGCCAGCAGCTTGGGGTCAGGTGGCTCTGGGGCCAACGTCCTGACTTTC
CASSLGSGGSGANVLTF
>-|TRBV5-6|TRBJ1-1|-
TGTGCCAGCAGCGGCCTGAACACTGAAGCTTTCTTT
CASSGLNTEAFF
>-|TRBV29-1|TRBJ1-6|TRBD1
TGCAGCGTTGGACAGGGCCCTAATTCACCCCTCCACTTT
CSVGQGPNSPLHF
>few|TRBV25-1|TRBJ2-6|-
TGTGCCAGCTCTGTCTCTGGGGCCAACGTCCTGACTTTC
CASSVSGANVLTF
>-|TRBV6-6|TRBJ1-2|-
TGTGCCAGCAGTTTTGACAGGAGCTACACCTTC
CASSFDRSYTF
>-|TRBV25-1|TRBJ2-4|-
TGTGCCAGCAGTCAGTCCGGTTTGGAAAACATTCAGTACTTC
CASSQSGLENIQYF
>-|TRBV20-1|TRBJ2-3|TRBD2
TGCAGTGCGATGGGACTAGCGGAGATAGATACGCAGTATTTT
CSAMGLAEIDTQYF
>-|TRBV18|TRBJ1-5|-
TGTGCCAGCTCACCCGGTGCCCAGCCCCAGCATTTT
CASSPGAQPQHF
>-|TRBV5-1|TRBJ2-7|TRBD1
TGCGCCAGCAGCTTGGGGGTGACAGGGTATGGCGAGCAGTACTTC
CASSLGVTGYGEQYF
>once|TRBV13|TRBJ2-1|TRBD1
TGTGCCAGCAGAGATAGACAGGGGTGGAATGAGCAGTTCTTC
CASRDRQGWNEQFF
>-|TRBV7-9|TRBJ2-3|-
TGTGCCAGCAGCTTAAACATCGGGACGCAGTATTTT
CASSLNIGTQYF
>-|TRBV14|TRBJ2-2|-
TGTGCCAGCAGCCGGCTGGATGCCGGGGAGCTGTTTTTT
CASSRLDAGELFF
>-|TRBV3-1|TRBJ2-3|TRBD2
TGTGCCAGCAGCTTCACTAGCGGGGTCACAGATACGCAGTATTTT
CASSFTSGVTDTQYF
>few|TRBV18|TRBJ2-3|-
TGTGCCAGCTCCCTCCAGGGCCGCACAGATACGCAGTATTTT
CASSLQGRTDTQYF
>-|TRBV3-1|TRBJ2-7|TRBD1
TGTGCCAGCAGCCAAGAAACCCGCAGGGGGCGTGAGCAGTACTTC
CASSQETRRGREQYF
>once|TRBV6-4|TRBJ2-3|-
TGTGCCAGCAGTGACCAGGGCGTTACGCAGTATTTT
CASSDQGVTQYF
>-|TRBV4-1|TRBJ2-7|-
TGCGCCAGCAGCCAAGGGTGGGGGAGCTACGAGCAGTACTTC
CASSQGWGSYEQYF
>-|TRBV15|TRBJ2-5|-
TGTGCCACCACGAGCCGGGGAAAGTTTGAGACCCAGTACTTC
CATTSRGKFETQYF
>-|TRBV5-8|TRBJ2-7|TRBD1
TGTGCCAGCAGCTTGCTCCCGCGGACAGGGAACGAGCAGTACTTC
CASSLLPRTGNEQYF
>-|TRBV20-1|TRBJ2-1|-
TGCAGTGCTAGAGCGGGACACTACAATGAGCAGTTCTTC
CSARAGHYNEQFF
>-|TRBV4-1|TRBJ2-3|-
TGCGCCAGCAGCCTACTAGGTAGTCGCACAGATACGCAGTATTTT
CASSLLGSRTDTQYF
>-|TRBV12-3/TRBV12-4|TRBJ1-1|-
TGTGCCAGCAGTAAGGACGGATTTGAAGCTTTCTTT
CASSKDGFEAFF
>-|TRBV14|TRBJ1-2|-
TGTGCCAGCAGCCGCGGACAGTTCAGCTACACCTTC
CASSRGQFSYTF
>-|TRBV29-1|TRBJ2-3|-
TGCAGCGTTGACTCAGGGACGGCCTCTAGCACAGATACGCAGTATTTT
CSVDSGTASSTDTQYF
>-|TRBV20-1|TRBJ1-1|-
TGCAGTGCTAGAAGAGGGCTTACGAACACTGAAGCTTTCTTT
CSARRGLTNTEAFF